This TCR beta chain was recorded in a study of T-cell memory formation after mild COVID-19. TCRdb redid the calling of the 5' RACE reads with MiXCR, one entry per CDR3 protein. The data contain roughly 500,000 distinct CDR3 sequences, approximately 20% of them seen just once; the ten biggest clones take up 9.5% to 15%. Germline assignment: CDR1 LGHNA and CDR2 YSLEER. This CDR3 contains 18 residues. The V and J ends lost 0 bases and 6 bases respectively, with 20 bases between them. The chain carries TRBV4-3 and TRBJ2-2; tentative D call: TRBD2 (6 bases). The TCR sequence derives from an adult woman who had mild COVID-19 (a few samples of this study predate the infection). Cell type and time point are not known. Sequenced input: PBMCs or a T cell subset sorted from them (not recorded which). CDR3 residues: CASSQEIHGTAIAGELFF. In nucleotides, the CDR3 is TGCGCCAGCAGCCAAGAAATTCATGGGACTGCTATCGCCGGGGAGCTGTTTTTT.